The 13 T cell receptor beta chains below were found in one sample sequenced in a study of cytomegalovirus exposure and HLA in healthy donors. It was with 60 Vbeta and 13 Jbeta primers that the PCR ran. Sequencing used immunoSEQ multiplex PCR; TCRdb keeps in-frame clones, though not all of them. Among about 97,000 clones listed, roughly 79% were seen once. Sequencing was done on a sample of PBMCs. The receptors derive from a man between 40 and 49 years old in good health and CMV-seronegative.

This clone was detected once. The chain has TRBV11-2 and TRBJ2-1; perhaps TRBD1 as D (6 bases). Per the germline V gene, CDR1 is SGHAT and CDR2 is FQNNGV. CDR3 length: 16 amino acids. The V and J ends lost 3 bases and 1 base respectively, with 13 bases between them. The CDR3 DNA reads TGTGCCAGCAGCTTCACCGGGACATTATCCTACAATGAGCAGTTCTTC. It specifies CASSFTGTLSYNEQFF.

This clone was counted a single time. This CDR3 is CSVGGQQSSYNEQFF. CDR3 coding DNA: TGCAGCGTTGGGGGACAACAGAGCTCCTACAATGAGCAGTTCTTC. This chain joins TRBV29-1 and TRBJ2-1, with a weak D call TRBD1 (6 bases). The CDR3 spans 15 residues. Trimming pared 4 bases from V and 0 bases from J, leaving 13 bases between. Germline V lookup: CDR1 SQVTM, CDR2 ANQGSEA.

Remarks on this clone: A read error may produce the germline difference seen at one junction end. CDR3 loop: CSSSSYTDTQYF. The CDR3 region has the DNA TGTTCCAGCAGCTCCTACACAGATACGCAGTATTTT. The rearrangement uses TRBV7-9 and TRBJ2-3; no reliable D call. Germline CDR1 reads SEHNR; CDR2 reads FQNEAQ (reference sequence). This CDR3 has 12 amino acids.

The chain's CDR3 is CASNPGQGNGYTF. CDR3 bases: TGCGCCAGCAACCCGGGACAGGGTAATGGCTACACCTTC. The V and J genes are TRBV5-1 and TRBJ1-2; the match to TRBD1 covers 9 bases. Germline V gene sequence: CDR1 SGHRS, CDR2 YFSETQ. The CDR3 has 13 amino acids. V was clipped by 6 bases and J by 6 bases; unmatched bases: 6.

The CDR3 coding sequence is TGTGCCAGCAGCTTAGCGGTGGCCAGGGACACCATATATTTT. It translates to CASSLAVARDTIYF. The V and J genes are TRBV7-2 and TRBJ1-3; the D gene is possibly TRBD1 (5 bases). The germline CDR1 and CDR2 sequences are SGHTA and FQGNSA. V lost 0 bases and J 8 bases, leaving 11 bases between the germline ends. The CDR3 runs to 14 residues.

This sequence joins TRBV7-2 and TRBJ2-7; 7 nucleotides match TRBD1. The germline V gene has CDR1 SGHTA and CDR2 FQGNSA. The CDR3 length is 15 residues. The V and J ends lost 5 bases and 0 bases, in that order; junction bases with no gene match: 7. As DNA, the CDR3 is TGTGCCAGCAGCCCCTCCGGGACAGTCTCCTACGAGCAGTACGTC. This sequence encodes CASSPSGTVSYEQYV.

Comment on this clone: Other DNA sequences of this sample code for an identical CDR3. The chain employs TRBV7-2 and TRBJ1-6, with unresolved D. This CDR3 has 15 residues. Germline CDR1 and CDR2: SGHTA and FQGNSA. V gave up 5 bases and J gave up 0 bases, with 8 bases separating them. The CDR3 DNA sequence: TGTGCCAGCAGCCTTATATCCTCCTATAATTCACCCCTCCACTTT. Translated, it gives CASSLISSYNSPLHF.

This clone was seen only a few times. The chain recombines TRBV7-8 with TRBJ2-7, with D possibly TRBD1 on 6 matching bases. This CDR3 comprises 17 residues. V was trimmed by 5 bases and J by 4 bases, leaving 24 bases between them. In germline, CDR1 is SGHVS, CDR2 FQNEAQ. The CDR3 loop reads CASSINAGAAESYEQYF. The CDR3 nucleotides are TGTGCCAGCAGCATAAATGCAGGGGCGGCGGAGTCATACGAGCAGTACTTC.

This clone was found once. This chain joins TRBV6-5 and TRBJ1-1; the D is unclear. Germline CDR1 and CDR2: MNHEY and SVGAGI. The CDR3 is made up of 13 amino acids. The V end was cut by 8 bases, the J end by 6 bases, with 16 bases between. This chain's CDR3 is CASSVTAGAEAFF. In nucleotides, the CDR3 is TGTGCCAGCTCCGTTACAGCGGGCGCTGAAGCTTTCTTT.

CDR3 sequence: CASSLGQVEAFF. Written as DNA, the CDR3 is TGTGCCAGCTCACTAGGACAGGTTGAAGCTTTCTTT. The V call is TRBV18, the J call TRBJ1-1, with 7 bases that match TRBD1. Germline CDR1 and CDR2: KGHSH and LQKENI. This CDR3 is 12 amino acids long. With V trimmed by 4 bases and J by 7 bases, 3 bases remained unmatched.

The chain employs TRBV6-9 and TRBJ2-7; TRBD1 matches at 9 bases. This CDR3 contains 15 residues. After removal of 5 bases from V and 1 base from J, the junction contained 6 bases not matched to a gene. The germline gives CDR1 MNHGY, CDR2 SVAAGI. In nucleotides, the CDR3 is TGTGCCAGCAGTAGGGGACAGGGCTCTTCCTACGAGCAGTACGTC. Translated, it gives CASSRGQGSSYEQYV.

The chain links TRBV18 to TRBJ1-3; 8 nucleotides align to TRBD1. CDR1 is KGHSH, CDR2 LQKENI, per germline. V trimming: 3 bases; J trimming: 3 bases; junction bases outside the gene matches: 7. This CDR3 comprises 16 residues. The CDR3 coding sequence is TGTGCCAGCTCACCGAGCCAGGGGGCGTATGGAAACACCATATATTTT. Residues: CASSPSQGAYGNTIYF.

The chain couples TRBV11-2 to TRBJ2-1; D is possibly TRBD1 (6 bases). Germline-derived CDR1 and CDR2 are SGHAT and FQNNGV. V lost 1 base and J lost 6, with 7 bases in between. The CDR3 extends over 13 amino acids. The CDR3 sequence: CASSLGDTNEQFF. The CDR3 DNA reads TGTGCCAGCAGCTTAGGGGACACCAATGAGCAGTTCTTC.